This note documents a single T cell receptor (beta chain) sequence. Its antigen is unknown. The CDR3 runs to 15 residues. With 4 bases clipped from V and 4 bases from J, the junction kept 9 bases outside the gene matches. Germline lookup yields CDR1 MDHEN and CDR2 SYDVKM. These data originate in a study of cytomegalovirus exposure and HLA in healthy donors. Study-wide findings and caveats: Some V segments, TRBV6-2 and TRBV6-3 among them, were indistinguishable and were therefore excluded. A later analysis linked a missense DCLRE1C variant to TCR beta V- and J-gene trimming.

Primers for the PCR totalled 60 Vbeta and 13 Jbeta. Original analysis: A later analysis counted approximately 80 million unique TCR beta chains, some 11 million shared. The method was immunoSEQ multiplex PCR; TCRdb's version includes in-frame clones alone and lacks a portion of them. The V and J calls and clone size were taken over from that table, and D and trimming were inferred from the DNA. The sample includes about 170,000 clones, about three quarters seen only once; the top ten take about 3.1%. Material: PBMCs. This rearrangement joins TRBV28 to TRBJ2-7, with 8 bases fitting TRBD2. This receptor was identified in a woman aged 50 to 65 in good health and CMV-seropositive. CDR3 region: CASSSGGEEKYEQYF. The CDR3 DNA reads TGTGCCAGCAGTTCCGGGGGGGAGGAGAAGTACGAGCAGTACTTC.